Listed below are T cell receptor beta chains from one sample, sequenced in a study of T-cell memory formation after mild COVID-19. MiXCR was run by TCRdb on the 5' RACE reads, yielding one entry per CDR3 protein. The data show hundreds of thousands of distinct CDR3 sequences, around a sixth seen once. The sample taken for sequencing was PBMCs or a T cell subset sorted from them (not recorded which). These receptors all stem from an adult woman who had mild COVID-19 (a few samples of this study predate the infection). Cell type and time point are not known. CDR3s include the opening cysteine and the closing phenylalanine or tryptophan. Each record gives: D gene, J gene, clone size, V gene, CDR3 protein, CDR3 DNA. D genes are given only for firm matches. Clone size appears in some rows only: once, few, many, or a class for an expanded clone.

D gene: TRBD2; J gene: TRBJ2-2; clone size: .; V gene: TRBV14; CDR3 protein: CASRQTGLAGDHTGELFF; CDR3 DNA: TGTGCCAGCAGACAAACGGGACTAGCGGGAGATCACACCGGGGAGCTGTTTTTT
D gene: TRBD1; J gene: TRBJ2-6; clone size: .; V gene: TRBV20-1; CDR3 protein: CSAWDSSPSGANVLTF; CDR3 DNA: TGCAGTGCGTGGGACAGCTCTCCATCTGGGGCCAACGTCCTGACTTTC
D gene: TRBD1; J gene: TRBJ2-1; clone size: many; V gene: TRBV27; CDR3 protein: CASSFYDPPGQAEQFF; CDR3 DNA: TGTGCCAGCAGTTTCTACGATCCACCCGGACAGGCCGAGCAGTTCTTC
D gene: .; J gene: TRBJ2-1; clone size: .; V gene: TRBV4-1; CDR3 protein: CASSQELAPGEQFF; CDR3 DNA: TGCGCCAGCAGCCAAGAACTAGCCCCGGGGGAGCAGTTCTTC
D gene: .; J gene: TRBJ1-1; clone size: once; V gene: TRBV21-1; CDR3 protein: CASSDRLWGTEAFF; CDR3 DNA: TGTGCCAGCAGCGACCGACTCTGGGGGACTGAAGCTTTCTTT
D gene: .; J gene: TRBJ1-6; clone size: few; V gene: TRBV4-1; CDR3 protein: CASSQVRHSLNSPLHF; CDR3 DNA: TGCGCCAGCAGCCAGGTCCGACACTCATTGAATTCACCCCTCCACTTT
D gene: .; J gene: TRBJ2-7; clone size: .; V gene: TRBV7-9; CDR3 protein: CASSLGSVHPYEQYF; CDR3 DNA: TGTGCCAGCAGCTTAGGATCGGTTCATCCCTACGAGCAGTACTTC
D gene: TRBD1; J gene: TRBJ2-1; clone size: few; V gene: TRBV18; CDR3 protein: CASSQRQGADEQFF; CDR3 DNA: TGTGCCAGCTCACAACGACAGGGGGCCGATGAGCAGTTCTTC
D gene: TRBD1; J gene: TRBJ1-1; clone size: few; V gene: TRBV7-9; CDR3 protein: CASSTRQGTEAFF; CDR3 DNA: TGTGCCAGCAGCACCAGACAGGGGACTGAAGCTTTCTTT
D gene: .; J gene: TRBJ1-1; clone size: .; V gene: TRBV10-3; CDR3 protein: CAISGSGKAEAFF; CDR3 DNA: TGTGCCATCAGTGGGTCAGGGAAAGCTGAAGCTTTCTTT
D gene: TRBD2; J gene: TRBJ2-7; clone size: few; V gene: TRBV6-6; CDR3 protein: CASSPAIAGGPGEQYF; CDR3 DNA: TGTGCCAGCAGCCCCGCAATAGCGGGAGGGCCGGGTGAGCAGTACTTC
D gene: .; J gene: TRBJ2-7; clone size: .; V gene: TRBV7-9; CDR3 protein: CASSFDSGSSEQYF; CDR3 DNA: TGTGCCAGCAGCTTCGATTCGGGTAGTAGCGAGCAGTACTTC
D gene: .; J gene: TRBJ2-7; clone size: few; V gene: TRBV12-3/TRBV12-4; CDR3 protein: CASSKGTYEQYF; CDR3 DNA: TGTGCCAGCAGTAAGGGGACCTACGAGCAGTACTTC
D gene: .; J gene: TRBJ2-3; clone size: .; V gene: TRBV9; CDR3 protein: CASSPRGTPPSTDTQYF; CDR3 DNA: TGTGCCAGCAGCCCCAGGGGGACTCCACCTAGCACAGATACGCAGTATTTT
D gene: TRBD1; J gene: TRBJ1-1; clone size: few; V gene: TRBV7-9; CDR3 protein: CASSPGTGGSVNTEAFF; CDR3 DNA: TGTGCCAGCAGCCCGGGGACAGGGGGCAGTGTGAACACTGAAGCTTTCTTT
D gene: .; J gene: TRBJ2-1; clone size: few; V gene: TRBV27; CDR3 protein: CASSLRTTKRLGEQFF; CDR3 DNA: TGTGCCAGCAGTCTCCGGACTACCAAGCGCCTCGGGGAGCAGTTCTTC
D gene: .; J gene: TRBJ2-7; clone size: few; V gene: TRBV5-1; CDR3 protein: CASSLGGATDYEQYF; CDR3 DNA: TGCGCCAGCAGCTTGGGAGGGGCTACCGACTACGAGCAGTACTTC
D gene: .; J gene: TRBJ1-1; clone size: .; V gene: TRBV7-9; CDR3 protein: CASSVNMNTEAFF; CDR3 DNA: TGTGCCAGCAGCGTCAACATGAACACTGAAGCTTTCTTT
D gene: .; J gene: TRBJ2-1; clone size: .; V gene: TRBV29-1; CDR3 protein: CSAPRDHINEQFF; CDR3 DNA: TGCAGCGCTCCCCGGGACCACATCAATGAGCAGTTCTTC
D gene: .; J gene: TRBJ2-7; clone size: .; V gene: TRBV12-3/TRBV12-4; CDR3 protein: CASSLAPRGASSYEQYF; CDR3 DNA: TGTGCCAGCAGTTTAGCGCCCCGCGGAGCTAGCTCCTACGAGCAGTACTTC
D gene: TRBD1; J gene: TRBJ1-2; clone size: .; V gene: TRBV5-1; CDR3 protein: CASSGTGLYGYTF; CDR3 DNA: TGCGCCAGCAGCGGGACAGGGCTTTATGGCTACACCTTC
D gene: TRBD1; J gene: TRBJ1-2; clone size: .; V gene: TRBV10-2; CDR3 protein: CASRRGQGDYGYTF; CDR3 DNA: TGCGCCAGCCGCCGAGGACAGGGAGACTATGGCTACACCTTC
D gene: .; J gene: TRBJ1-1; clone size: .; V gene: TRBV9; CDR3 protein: CASSPQGNRDAFF; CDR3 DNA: TGTGCCAGCAGCCCCCAGGGCAACAGGGACGCTTTCTTT
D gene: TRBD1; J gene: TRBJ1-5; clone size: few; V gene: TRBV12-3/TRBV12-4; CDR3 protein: CASSLTGFGNQPQHF; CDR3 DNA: TGTGCCAGCAGCCTGACAGGGTTTGGCAATCAGCCCCAGCATTTT
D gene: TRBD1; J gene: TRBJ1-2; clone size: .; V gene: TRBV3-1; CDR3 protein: CASSQDRGRLKDGYTF; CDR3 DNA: TGTGCCAGCAGCCAAGACAGGGGGCGCCTGAAAGATGGCTACACCTTC
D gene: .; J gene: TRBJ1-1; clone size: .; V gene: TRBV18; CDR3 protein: CASSPLRVLTEAFF; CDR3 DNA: TGTGCCAGCTCACCATTAAGGGTTCTTACTGAAGCTTTCTTT
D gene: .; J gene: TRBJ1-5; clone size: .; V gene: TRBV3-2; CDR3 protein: CASSQDPTSNQPQHF; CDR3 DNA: TGTGCCAGCAGCCAAGATCCCACTAGCAATCAGCCCCAGCATTTT
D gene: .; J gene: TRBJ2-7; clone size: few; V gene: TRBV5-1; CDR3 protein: CASGGDSYEQYF; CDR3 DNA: TGCGCCAGCGGTGGGGACTCCTACGAGCAGTACTTC
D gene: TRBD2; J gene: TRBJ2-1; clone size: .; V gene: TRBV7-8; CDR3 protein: CASSFWTSGSNEQFF; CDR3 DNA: TGTGCCAGCAGCTTTTGGACTAGCGGGAGTAATGAGCAGTTCTTC
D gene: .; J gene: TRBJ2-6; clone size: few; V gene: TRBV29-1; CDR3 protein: CSVVGSGANVLTF; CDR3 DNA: TGCAGCGTTGTAGGATCTGGGGCCAACGTCCTGACTTTC
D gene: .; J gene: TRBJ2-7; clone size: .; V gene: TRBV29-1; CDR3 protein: CSVEIGGLEQYF; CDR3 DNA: TGCAGCGTTGAAATCGGGGGGCTCGAGCAGTACTTC
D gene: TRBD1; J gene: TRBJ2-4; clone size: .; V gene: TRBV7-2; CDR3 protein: CASSGGGTGLIQYF; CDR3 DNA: TGTGCCAGCAGCGGAGGGGGGACAGGGCTCATTCAGTACTTC
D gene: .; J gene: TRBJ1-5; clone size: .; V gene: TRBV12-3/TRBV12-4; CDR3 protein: CASSHLGDGNQPQHF; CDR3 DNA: TGTGCCAGCAGCCACCTGGGGGACGGTAATCAGCCCCAGCATTTT
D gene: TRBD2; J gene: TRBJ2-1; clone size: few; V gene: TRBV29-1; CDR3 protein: CSVAPSGRGNEQFF; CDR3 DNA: TGCAGCGTTGCACCCAGCGGGAGAGGCAATGAGCAGTTCTTC
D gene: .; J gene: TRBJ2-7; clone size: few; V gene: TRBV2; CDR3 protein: CASSELEPPDEQYF; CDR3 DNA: TGTGCCAGCAGTGAATTGGAGCCCCCGGACGAGCAGTACTTC
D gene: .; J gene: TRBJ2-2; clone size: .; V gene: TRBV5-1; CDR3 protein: CASTPGNRATGELFF; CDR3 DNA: TGCGCCAGCACCCCGGGGAACAGGGCCACCGGGGAGCTGTTTTTT
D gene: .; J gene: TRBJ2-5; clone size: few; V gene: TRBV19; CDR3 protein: CASSMGTVQETQYF; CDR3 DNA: TGTGCCAGTAGTATGGGGACTGTACAAGAGACCCAGTACTTC
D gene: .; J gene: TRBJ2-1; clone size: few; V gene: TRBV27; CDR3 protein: CASSPRDHYNEQFF; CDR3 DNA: TGTGCCAGCAGTCCCCGCGACCACTACAATGAGCAGTTCTTC
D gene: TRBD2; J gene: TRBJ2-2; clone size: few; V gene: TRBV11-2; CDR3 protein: CASSRMMGTSGNTGELFF; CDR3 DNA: TGTGCCAGCAGCCGTATGATGGGGACTAGCGGCAACACCGGGGAGCTGTTTTTT
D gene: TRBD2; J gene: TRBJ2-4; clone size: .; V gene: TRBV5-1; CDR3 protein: CASSPGLAMAKNIQYF; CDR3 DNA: TGCGCCAGCAGCCCGGGACTAGCGATGGCCAAAAACATTCAGTACTTC
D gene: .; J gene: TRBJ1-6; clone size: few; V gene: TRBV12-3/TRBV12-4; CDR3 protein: CASRGVVVNSPLHF; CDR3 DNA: TGTGCCAGCAGGGGCGTGGTGGTTAATTCACCCCTCCACTTT
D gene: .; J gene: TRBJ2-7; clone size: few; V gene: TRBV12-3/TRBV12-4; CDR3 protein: CASSGPVYEQYF; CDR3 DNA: TGTGCCAGCAGCGGACCCGTCTACGAGCAGTACTTC
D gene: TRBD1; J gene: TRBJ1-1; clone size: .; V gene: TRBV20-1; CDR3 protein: CSANYDRGEAFF; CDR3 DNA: TGCAGTGCTAACTACGACAGGGGGGAAGCTTTCTTT
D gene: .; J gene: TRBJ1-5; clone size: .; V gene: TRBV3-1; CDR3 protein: CASGILSQPQHF; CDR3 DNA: TGTGCCAGTGGGATTTTAAGTCAGCCCCAGCATTTT
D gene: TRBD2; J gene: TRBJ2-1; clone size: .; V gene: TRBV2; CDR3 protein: CASNEGLAGLNNEQFF; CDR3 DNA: TGTGCCAGCAACGAGGGACTAGCGGGTCTAAACAATGAGCAGTTCTTC
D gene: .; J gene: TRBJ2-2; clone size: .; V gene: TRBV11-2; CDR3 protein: CASSFTPIYAYRVNTGELFF; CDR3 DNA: TGTGCCAGCAGCTTTACCCCTATTTACGCGTACAGGGTAAACACCGGGGAGCTGTTTTTT
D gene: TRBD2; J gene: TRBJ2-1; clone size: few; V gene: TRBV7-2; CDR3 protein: CASSLPSGRPSYNEQFF; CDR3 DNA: TGTGCCAGCAGCTTACCTAGCGGGAGACCCTCCTACAATGAGCAGTTCTTC
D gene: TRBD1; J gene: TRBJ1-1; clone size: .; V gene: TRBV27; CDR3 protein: CASSRTGVRTEAFF; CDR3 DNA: TGTGCCAGCAGCCGGACAGGGGTCAGGACTGAAGCTTTCTTT
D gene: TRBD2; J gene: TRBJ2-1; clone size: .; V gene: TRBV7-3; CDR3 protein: CASSLTVAAGGRNEQFF; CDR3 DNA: TGTGCCAGCAGCTTAACGGTGGCCGCGGGGGGGCGGAATGAGCAGTTCTTC
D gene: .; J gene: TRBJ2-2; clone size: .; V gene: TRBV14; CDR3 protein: CASSRSLINTGELFF; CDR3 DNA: TGTGCCAGCAGTCGCTCGCTTATTAACACCGGGGAGCTGTTTTTT
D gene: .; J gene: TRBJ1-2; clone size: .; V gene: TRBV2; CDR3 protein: CASTLGPARSDYGYTF; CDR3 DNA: TGTGCCAGCACCCTCGGGCCAGCCAGGAGCGACTATGGCTACACCTTC
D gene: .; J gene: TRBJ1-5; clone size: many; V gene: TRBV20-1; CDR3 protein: CSASRAGQPQHF; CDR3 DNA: TGCAGTGCTAGTAGGGCCGGCCAGCCCCAGCATTTT
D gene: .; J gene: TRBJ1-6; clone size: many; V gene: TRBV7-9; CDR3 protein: CASSETAKRSPLHF; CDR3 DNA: TGTGCCAGCAGCGAGACCGCTAAGAGGTCACCCCTCCACTTT
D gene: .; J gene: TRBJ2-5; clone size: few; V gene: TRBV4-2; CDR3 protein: CASSQAEGLQETQYF; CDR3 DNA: TGTGCCAGCAGCCAAGCCGAAGGACTACAAGAGACCCAGTACTTC
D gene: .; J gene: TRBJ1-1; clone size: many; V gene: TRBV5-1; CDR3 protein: CASSPRTAMNTEAFF; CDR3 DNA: TGCGCCAGCAGCCCGCGGACAGCTATGAACACTGAAGCTTTCTTT
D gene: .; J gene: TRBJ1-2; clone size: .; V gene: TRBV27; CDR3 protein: CASYSGFAFGYTF; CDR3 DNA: TGTGCCAGCTACAGTGGTTTTGCGTTTGGCTACACCTTC
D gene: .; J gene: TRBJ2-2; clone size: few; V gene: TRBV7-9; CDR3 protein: CASSSAKNTGELFF; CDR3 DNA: TGTGCCAGCAGCTCGGCCAAGAACACCGGGGAGCTGTTTTTT